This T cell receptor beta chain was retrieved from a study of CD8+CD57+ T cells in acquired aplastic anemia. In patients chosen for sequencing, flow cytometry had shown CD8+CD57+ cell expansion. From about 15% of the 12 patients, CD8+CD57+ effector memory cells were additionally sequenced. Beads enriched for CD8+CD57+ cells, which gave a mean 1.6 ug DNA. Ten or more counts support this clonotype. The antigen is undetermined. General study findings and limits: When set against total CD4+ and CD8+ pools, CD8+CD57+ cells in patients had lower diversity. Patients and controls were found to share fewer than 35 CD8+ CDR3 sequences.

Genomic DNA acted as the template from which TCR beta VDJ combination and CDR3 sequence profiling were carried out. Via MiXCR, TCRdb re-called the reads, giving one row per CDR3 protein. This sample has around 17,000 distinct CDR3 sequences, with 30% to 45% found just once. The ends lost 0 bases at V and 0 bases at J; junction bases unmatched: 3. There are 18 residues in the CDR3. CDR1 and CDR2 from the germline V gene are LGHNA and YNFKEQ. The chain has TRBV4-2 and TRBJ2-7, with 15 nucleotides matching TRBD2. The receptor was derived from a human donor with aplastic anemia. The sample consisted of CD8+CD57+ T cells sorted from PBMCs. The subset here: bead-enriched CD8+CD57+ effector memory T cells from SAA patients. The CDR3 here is CASSQEGTSGGSSYEQYF. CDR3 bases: TGTGCCAGCAGCCAAGAAGGGACTAGCGGGGGGAGCTCCTACGAGCAGTACTTC.